This TCR beta chain came from a study of T-cell memory formation after mild COVID-19. About the study: There were largely donor-specific TCR clusters. Study observations and caveats: Later expanders leaned toward CD4+, whereas clones contracting from day 15 to 85 were balanced CD4/CD8. Clones which contracted sat mainly in CM and EM if CD4+, and in EMRA if CD8+.

The CDR3 has 13 amino acids. The germline V gene encodes CDR1 SQVTM and CDR2 ANQGSEA. V trimming: 3 bases; J trimming: 4 bases; junction bases outside the gene matches: 4. Regarding this clonotype: Antigen specificity is unknown.

The TCR alpha and TCR beta cDNA libraries, bearing sample barcodes and UMIs, were generated by 5'RACE using constant-segment primers. TCRdb itself ran the 5' RACE reads through MiXCR, one entry per CDR3 protein. The sample gives around 410,000 distinct CDR3 sequences, less than 25% of which show up once; 10% to 15% is in the top ten. This chain connects TRBV29-1 to TRBJ2-5, with 8 bases fitting TRBD2. The source is an adult woman who had mild COVID-19 (a few samples of this study predate the infection). Cell type and time point are not known. The material sequenced was PBMCs or a T cell subset sorted from them (not recorded which). As DNA, the CDR3 is TGCAGCGTTGACGGGAGGGCCGGAGAGACCCAGTACTTC. Its translation is CSVDGRAGETQYF.